Below are 6 T cell receptor beta chains sequenced from a single sample in a study of T cell repertoires in cytomegalovirus infection. TCRdb used MiXCR to reprocess the reads, holding one entry per CDR3 protein. The sample holds approximately 910,000 distinct CDR3 sequences, 31% seen once. No antigen has been assigned to these receptors. Material: cultured CD8+ T cells from PBMCs, obtained from culture after CMV antigen stimulation. These receptors were obtained from a human donor in good health (CMV status not recorded). Some clones in this sample may be carry-over from other donors' samples.

This clonotype was seen a handful of times. The rearrangement uses TRBV4-1 and TRBJ2-4; D is ambiguous. Germline CDR1 and CDR2: MGHRA and YSYEKL. V was clipped by 1 base and J by 5 bases, with 12 bases between them. This CDR3 is 15 amino acids long. The CDR3 region is CASSQVPGPENIQYF. The CDR3 DNA is TGCGCCAGCAGCCAAGTACCAGGACCTGAAAACATTCAGTACTTC.

This chain links TRBV19 with TRBJ2-5; perhaps TRBD1 as D (6 bases). V gave up 1 base and J gave up 9 bases, with 12 bases separating them. The V gene's germline CDR1 is LNHDA and CDR2 SQIVND (reference sequence). The CDR3 is 13 residues long. CDR3 in amino acids: CASSIAQGRAQYF. CDR3 nucleotide sequence: TGTGCCAGTAGTATAGCACAGGGAAGGGCCCAGTACTTC.

The rearrangement uses TRBV27 and TRBJ1-6; the D is unclear. V was trimmed by 7 bases and J by 7 bases, leaving 14 bases between them. CDR1 and CDR2 from the germline V gene are MNHEY and SMNVEV (reference sequence). The CDR3 is 14 amino acids. The CDR3 reads CASTALPVNSPLHF. The DNA of the CDR3 is TGTGCCAGCACCGCTCTCCCGGTCAATTCACCCCTCCACTTT.

The chain employs TRBV7-6 and TRBJ2-7, with a weak D call TRBD1 (6 bases). In germline, CDR1 is SGHVS, CDR2 FNYEAQ. V was clipped by 1 base and J by 3 bases, with 19 bases between them. The CDR3 spans 17 residues. CDR3 in amino acids: CASSLEAIGTRGYEQYF. CDR3 in DNA: TGTGCCAGCAGCTTAGAGGCCATCGGGACAAGGGGCTACGAGCAGTACTTC.

This clonotype has more than one count but fewer than ten. The chain is built from TRBV12-3 or TRBV12-4 and TRBJ2-3; the match to TRBD1 covers 7 bases. CDR3 length: 14 amino acids. Trimming removed 6 bases from V and 6 bases from J; junction bases left unmatched: 9. This CDR3 reads CASSRTGSGDTQYF. DNA of the CDR3: TGTGCCAGCAGCCGGACAGGATCAGGGGATACGCAGTATTTT.

This clonotype has more than one count but fewer than ten. The chain employs TRBV6-2 or TRBV6-3 and TRBJ2-7; D is unclear. CDR3 length: 13 amino acids. V lost 6 bases, J lost 0 bases, and 9 bases lay in between. Germline V gene sequence: CDR1 MNHEY, CDR2 SVGEGT. CDR3 nucleotide sequence: TGTGCCAGCAGGGACGGACCCTCCTACGAGCAGTACTTC. Translation gives CASRDGPSYEQYF.